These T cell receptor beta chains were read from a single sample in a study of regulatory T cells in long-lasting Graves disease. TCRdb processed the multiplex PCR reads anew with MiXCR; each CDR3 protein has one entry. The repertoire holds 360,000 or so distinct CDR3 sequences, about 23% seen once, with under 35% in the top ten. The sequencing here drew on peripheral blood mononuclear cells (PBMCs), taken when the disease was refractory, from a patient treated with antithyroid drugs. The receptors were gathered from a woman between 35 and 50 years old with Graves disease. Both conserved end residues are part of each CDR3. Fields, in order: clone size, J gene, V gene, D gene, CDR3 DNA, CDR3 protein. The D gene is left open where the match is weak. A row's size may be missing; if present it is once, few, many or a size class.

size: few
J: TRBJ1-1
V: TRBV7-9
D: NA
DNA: TGTGCCAGCAGCCTCGACGTAGGAGCTTTCTTT
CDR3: CASSLDVGAFF

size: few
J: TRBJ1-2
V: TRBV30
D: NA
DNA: TGTGCCTGCCCCAGCGGGAGGAGGCAGAACTATGGCTACACCTTC
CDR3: CACPSGRRQNYGYTF

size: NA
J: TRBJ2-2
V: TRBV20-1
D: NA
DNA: TGCAGTGCAGGGCGTGACGGGGAGCTGTTTTTT
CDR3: CSAGRDGELFF

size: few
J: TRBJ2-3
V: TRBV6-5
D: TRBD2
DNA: TGTGCCAGCAGTTACACCACTAGCGGCACAGATACGCAGTATTTT
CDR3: CASSYTTSGTDTQYF

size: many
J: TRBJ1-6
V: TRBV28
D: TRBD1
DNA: TGTGCCAGCAGTTCGGGACAGGGACGTTCACCCCTCCACTTT
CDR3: CASSSGQGRSPLHF

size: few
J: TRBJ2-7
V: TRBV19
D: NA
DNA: TGTGCCAGTAGTGTATACGGACTCCCCATCTACGAGCAGTACTTC
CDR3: CASSVYGLPIYEQYF

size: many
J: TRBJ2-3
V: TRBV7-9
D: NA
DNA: TGTGCCAGCAGCTTAGATACGCAGTATTTT
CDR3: CASSLDTQYF

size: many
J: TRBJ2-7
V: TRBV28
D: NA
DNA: TGTGCCAGCATACCCGGGGGGCGTCGATACTACGAGCAGTACTTC
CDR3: CASIPGGRRYYEQYF

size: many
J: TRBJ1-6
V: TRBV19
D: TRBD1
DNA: TGTGCCAGCAGGAAGCAGGGGGCCTCACCCCTCCACTTT
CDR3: CASRKQGASPLHF

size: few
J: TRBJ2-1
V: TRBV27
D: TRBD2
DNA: TGTGCCAGCCTCACCGGACTAGCGGCCTACAATGAGCAGTTCTTC
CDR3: CASLTGLAAYNEQFF

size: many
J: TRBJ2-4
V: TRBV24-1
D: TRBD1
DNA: TGTGCCACCAGTGATCATGGGACAGGGGGTACGAACATTCAGTACTTC
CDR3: CATSDHGTGGTNIQYF

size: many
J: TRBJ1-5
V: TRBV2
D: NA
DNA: TGTGCCAGCAGTGAAAAAGGGCTATGGGAGAATCAGCCCCAGCATTTT
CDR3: CASSEKGLWENQPQHF

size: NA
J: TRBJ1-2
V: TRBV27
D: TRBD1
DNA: TGTGCCAGCAGTTCCCCCACAGGGGGAAATGGCTACACCTTC
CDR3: CASSSPTGGNGYTF

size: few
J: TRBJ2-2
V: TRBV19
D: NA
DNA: TGTGCCAGTTGCTGGGCTTCCGGGGAGCTGTTTTTT
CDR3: CASCWASGELFF

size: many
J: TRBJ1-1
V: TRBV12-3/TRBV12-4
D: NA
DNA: TGTGCCAGCAGTCCCGGGGGGGGGAACACTGAAGCTTTCTTT
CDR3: CASSPGGGNTEAFF

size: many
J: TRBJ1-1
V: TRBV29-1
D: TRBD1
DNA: TGCAGCGGTGCTATCGGAAACAGGGGCCGGAACACTGAAGCTTTCTTT
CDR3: CSGAIGNRGRNTEAFF

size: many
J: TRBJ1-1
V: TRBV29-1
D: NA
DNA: TGCAGCGTTGAACGGCAGGGCTCCACTGAAGCTTTCTTT
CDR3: CSVERQGSTEAFF

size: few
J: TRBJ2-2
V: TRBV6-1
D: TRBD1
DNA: TGTGCCAGCAGCCGGGACAGGCGGAACACCGGGGAGCTGTTTTTT
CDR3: CASSRDRRNTGELFF

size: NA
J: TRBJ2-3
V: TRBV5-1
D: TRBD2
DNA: TGCGCCAGCTCGGTCCGGGCTAGCGGGAGTGGAGATACGCAGTATTTT
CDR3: CASSVRASGSGDTQYF

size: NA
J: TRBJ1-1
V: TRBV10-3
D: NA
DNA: TGTGCCATCAGTGGGAGGGAACCGAACACTGAAGCTTTCTTT
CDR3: CAISGREPNTEAFF

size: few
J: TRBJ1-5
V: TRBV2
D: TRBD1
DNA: TGTGCCAGCAGACGGACAGGGGGCTATAGCAATCAGCCCCAGCATTTT
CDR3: CASRRTGGYSNQPQHF

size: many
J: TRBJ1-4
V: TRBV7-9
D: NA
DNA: TGTGCCAGCAGCCCCCACCCATCGAGGGGCGAAAATGAAAAACTGTTTTTT
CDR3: CASSPHPSRGENEKLFF

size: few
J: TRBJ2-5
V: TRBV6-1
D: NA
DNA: TGTGCCAGCAGTGAAGCCAAACTGAGAGGGAATGGAGAGACCCAGTACTTC
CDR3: CASSEAKLRGNGETQYF

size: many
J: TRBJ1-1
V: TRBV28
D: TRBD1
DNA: TGTGCCAGCAGTGGACAGGGTAAGGGGGACACTGAAGCTTTCTTT
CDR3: CASSGQGKGDTEAFF

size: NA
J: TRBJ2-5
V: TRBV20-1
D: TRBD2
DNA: TGCAGTGCTTGGCAAGATCATTTAGCGGGAGGGACCTTCGGGGAGACCCAGTACTTC
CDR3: CSAWQDHLAGGTFGETQYF

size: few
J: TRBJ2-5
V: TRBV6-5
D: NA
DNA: TGTGCCAGCAGTTACTTGGACAAACGGACCCAGTACTTC
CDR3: CASSYLDKRTQYF

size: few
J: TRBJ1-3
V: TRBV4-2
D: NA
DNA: TGTGCCAGCAGCCAAGATGCTGGATCTGGAAACACCATATATTTT
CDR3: CASSQDAGSGNTIYF

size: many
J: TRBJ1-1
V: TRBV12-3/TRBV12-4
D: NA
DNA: TGTGCCAGCAGTTTGGTTGAGGGGATCGCTGAAGCTTTCTTT
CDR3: CASSLVEGIAEAFF

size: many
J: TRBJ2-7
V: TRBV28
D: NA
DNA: TGTGCCAGCAGCATAAGGGGGGGCCCCTACGAGCAGTACTTC
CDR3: CASSIRGGPYEQYF

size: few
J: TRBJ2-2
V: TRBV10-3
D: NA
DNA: TGTGCCATCAGTGAGCAGAAAATCGCGAACACCGGGGAGCTGTTTTTT
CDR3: CAISEQKIANTGELFF

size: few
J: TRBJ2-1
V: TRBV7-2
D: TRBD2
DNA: TGTGCCAGCAGTCACAATAGCGGGAGGGACAATGAGCAGTTCTTC
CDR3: CASSHNSGRDNEQFF

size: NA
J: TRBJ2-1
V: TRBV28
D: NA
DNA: TGTGCCAGCAGGCTTTGGACCGGGTATGAGCAGTTCTTC
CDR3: CASRLWTGYEQFF

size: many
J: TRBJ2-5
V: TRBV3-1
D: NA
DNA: TGTGCCAGCAGCCACGCATCTCTAGCGACTCAAGAGACCCAGTACTTC
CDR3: CASSHASLATQETQYF

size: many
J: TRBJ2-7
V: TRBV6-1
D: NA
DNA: TGTGCCAGCAGACTAGACCGTTCGAGCTCCTACGAGCAGTACTTC
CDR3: CASRLDRSSSYEQYF

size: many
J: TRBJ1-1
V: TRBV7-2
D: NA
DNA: TGTGCCAGCAGCTTAGGATGGGGAGTGGGCACTGAAGCTTTCTTT
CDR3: CASSLGWGVGTEAFF

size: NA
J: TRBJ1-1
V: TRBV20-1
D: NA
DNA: TGCAGTGCTCGGGAGGAATCTGAAGCTTTCTTT
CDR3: CSAREESEAFF

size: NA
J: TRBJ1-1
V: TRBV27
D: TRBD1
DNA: TGTGCCAGCAGGAAACAGGGGGCTACGACTTTCTTT
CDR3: CASRKQGATTFF

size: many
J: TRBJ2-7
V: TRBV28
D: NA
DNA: TGTGCCAGCGACCGTTTAAGGGGAGGTTACGAGCAGTACTTC
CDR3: CASDRLRGGYEQYF

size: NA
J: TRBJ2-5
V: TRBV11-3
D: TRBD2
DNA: TGTGCCAGCAGCACTCGACTAGCGGGAGTGGAGACCCAGTACTTC
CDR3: CASSTRLAGVETQYF

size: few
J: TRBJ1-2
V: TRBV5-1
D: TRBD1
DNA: TGCGCCAGCAGCTTCGACAGGGGAGGTGGCTACACCTTC
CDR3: CASSFDRGGGYTF

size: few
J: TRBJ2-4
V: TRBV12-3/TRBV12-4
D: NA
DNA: TGTGCCAGCAGTTTAAGGGGATACCAAAACATTCAGTACTTC
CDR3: CASSLRGYQNIQYF

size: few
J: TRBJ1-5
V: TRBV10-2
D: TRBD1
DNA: TGCGCCAGCAGGGACAGGGGAGGCAATCAGCCCCAGCATTTT
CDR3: CASRDRGGNQPQHF

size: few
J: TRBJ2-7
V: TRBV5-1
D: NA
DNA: TGCGCCAGCAGCTGGGCGATCGGGTACGAGCAGTACTTC
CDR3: CASSWAIGYEQYF

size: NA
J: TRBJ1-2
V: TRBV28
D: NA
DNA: TGTGCCAGCAGCCCTACGGTCTACTATGGCTACACCTTC
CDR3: CASSPTVYYGYTF

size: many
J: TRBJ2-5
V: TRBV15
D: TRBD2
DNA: TGTGCCACCAGCAGCCAGAGGGCGGGAGGGCCGCGGGAGACCCAGTACTTC
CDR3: CATSSQRAGGPRETQYF

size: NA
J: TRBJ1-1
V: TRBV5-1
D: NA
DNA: TGCGCCAGCAGCTTCACTGAGGGTGGCACTGAAGCTTTCTTT
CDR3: CASSFTEGGTEAFF

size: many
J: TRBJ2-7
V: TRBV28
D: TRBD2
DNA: TGTGCCAGCAGTTTTCGGGACGCCGAACTAGCGGGCTACGAGCAGTACTTC
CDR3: CASSFRDAELAGYEQYF

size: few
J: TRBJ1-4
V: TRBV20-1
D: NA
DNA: TGCAGTGCTAGGGGACCCACTGAAAAACTGTTTTTT
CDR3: CSARGPTEKLFF

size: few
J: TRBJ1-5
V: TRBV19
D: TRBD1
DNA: TGTGCCTCCGAACCTCAGGGGGCTGGACAGCCCCAGCATTTT
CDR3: CASEPQGAGQPQHF

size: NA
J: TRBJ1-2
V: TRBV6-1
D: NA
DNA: TGTGCCAGCAGTGAAGCGCAGTATGAGGGTTTAGACTATGGCTACACCTTC
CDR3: CASSEAQYEGLDYGYTF

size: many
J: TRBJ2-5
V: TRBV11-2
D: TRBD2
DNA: TGTGCCAGCAGCTTATACGGCGCGGGAGGGCAAGAGACCCAGTACTTC
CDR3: CASSLYGAGGQETQYF

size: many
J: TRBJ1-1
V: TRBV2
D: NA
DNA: TGTGCCAGCAGTGGGCATCCTATGAACACTGAAGCTTTCTTT
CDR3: CASSGHPMNTEAFF

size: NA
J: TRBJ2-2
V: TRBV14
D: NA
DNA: TGTGCCAGCAGCAATTGGTCTTTCCCTAACACCGGGGAGCTGTTTTTT
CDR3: CASSNWSFPNTGELFF

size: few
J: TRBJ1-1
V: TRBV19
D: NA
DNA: TGTGCCAGTAGACCGACGGAGGGGACCTCTGAAGCTTTCTTT
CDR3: CASRPTEGTSEAFF

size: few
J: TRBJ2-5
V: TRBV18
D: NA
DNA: TGTGCCAGCTCACCGGTGAGCCAAGAGACCCAGTACTTC
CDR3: CASSPVSQETQYF

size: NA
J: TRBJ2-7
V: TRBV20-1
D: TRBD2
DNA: TGCAGTGCTAAAGATTTAGCGGGAGGTTACGAGCAGTACTTC
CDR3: CSAKDLAGGYEQYF

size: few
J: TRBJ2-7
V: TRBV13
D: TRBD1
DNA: TGTGCCAGCAGCGGGGGACAGATCTACGAGCAGTACTTC
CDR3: CASSGGQIYEQYF